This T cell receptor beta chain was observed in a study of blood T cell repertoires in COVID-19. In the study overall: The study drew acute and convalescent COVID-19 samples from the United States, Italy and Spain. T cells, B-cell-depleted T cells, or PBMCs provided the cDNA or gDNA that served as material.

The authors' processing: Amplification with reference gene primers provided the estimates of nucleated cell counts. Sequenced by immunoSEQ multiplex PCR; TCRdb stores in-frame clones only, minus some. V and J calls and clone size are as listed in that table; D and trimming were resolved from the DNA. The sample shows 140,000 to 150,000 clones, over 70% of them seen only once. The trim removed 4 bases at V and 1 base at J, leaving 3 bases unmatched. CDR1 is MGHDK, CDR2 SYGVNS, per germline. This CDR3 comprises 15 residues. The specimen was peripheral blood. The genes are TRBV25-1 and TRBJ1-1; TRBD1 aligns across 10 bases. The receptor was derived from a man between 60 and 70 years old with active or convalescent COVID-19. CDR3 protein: CASSARQGANTEAFF. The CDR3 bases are TGTGCCAGCAGTGCCCGACAGGGGGCGAACACTGAAGCTTTCTTT.